This is a list of T cell receptor beta chains from one sample in a study of CD8 T cells in Susac syndrome. TCRdb reprocessed the immunoSEQ multiplex PCR reads with MiXCR, giving one entry per CDR3 protein. The sample contains over 140,000 distinct CDR3 sequences, approximately 95% of which appear only once. Sequencing was performed on CD4+ T cells from PBMCs. These TCRs come from a human donor with Susac syndrome. Each CDR3 is given with its conserved first and last residue. D genes are given only for firm matches. Only some rows state a clone size, as once, few, many or a class for expanded clones.

TRBV19,TRBJ1-2,.,.,TGTGCCAGTAGTATAGACCACAGATATGGCTACACCTTC,CASSIDHRYGYTF
TRBV12-3/TRBV12-4,TRBJ2-5,.,.,TGTGCCAGCAGTTTAATTCGGGAGACCCAGTACTTC,CASSLIRETQYF
TRBV7-9,TRBJ1-1,.,.,TGTGCCAGCAGCTTAGCGGGCAGGTACGGAACTGAAGCTTTCTTT,CASSLAGRYGTEAFF
TRBV28,TRBJ1-2,.,.,TGTGCCAGCAGTTTGTCTCCGGGATCGTCCTATGGCTACACCTTC,CASSLSPGSSYGYTF
TRBV7-2,TRBJ1-5,.,.,TGTGCCAGCAGCACCCTCAATCAGCCCCAGCATTTT,CASSTLNQPQHF
TRBV4-1,TRBJ2-1,.,.,TGCGCCAGCAGCCCTTCTCCTAGCTCCTACAATGAGCAGTTCTTC,CASSPSPSSYNEQFF
TRBV7-2,TRBJ2-7,.,TRBD1,TGTGCCAGCAGCTTAGCGGGACAGGGTCACGAGCAGTACTTC,CASSLAGQGHEQYF
TRBV7-9,TRBJ1-1,.,.,TGTGCCAGCAGCTTGAATTTGGCAGATAAAGCTTTCTTT,CASSLNLADKAFF
TRBV27,TRBJ2-1,.,TRBD2,TGTGCCAGCAGTCCCGGGACTAGCGGGAGAAATGAGCAGTTCTTC,CASSPGTSGRNEQFF
TRBV20-1,TRBJ2-1,.,.,TGCAGTGCTAGAGTTTTGACTGGGGACGGGGTCTTC,CSARVLTGDGVF
TRBV3-1,TRBJ2-7,.,.,TGTGCCAGCAGCCGAACCACCTACTACGAGCAGTACTTC,CASSRTTYYEQYF
TRBV30,TRBJ2-1,.,.,TGTGCCTGGAGTATCGAGAAGCCGTTCTTC,CAWSIEKPFF
TRBV20-1,TRBJ1-2,.,.,TGCAGTGCTAGAGATCGGGTCCATCCCACTAACTATGGCTACACCTTC,CSARDRVHPTNYGYTF
TRBV30,TRBJ1-3,once,.,TGTGCCTGGGCTCACTCTGGAAACACCATATATTTT,CAWAHSGNTIYF
TRBV20-1,TRBJ2-1,.,TRBD2,TGCAGTGCTAGAGATTTTAGCGGGGACAATGAGCAGTTCTTC,CSARDFSGDNEQFF
TRBV6-6,TRBJ1-1,.,TRBD1,TGTGCCAGCAGGCCAGGGGGGCTTGGGACTGAAGCTTTCTTT,CASRPGGLGTEAFF
TRBV5-6,TRBJ2-1,.,TRBD1,TGTGCCAGCACTCATGGGACAGCCAACTACAATGAGCAGTTCTTC,CASTHGTANYNEQFF
TRBV3-1,TRBJ2-7,.,.,TGTGCCAGCAGCCAGGGGAGTGGTTACGAGCAGTACTTC,CASSQGSGYEQYF
TRBV3-1,TRBJ1-1,.,.,TGTGCCAGCAGCCGTTACCGGAGCGAAGCTTTCTTT,CASSRYRSEAFF
TRBV20-1,TRBJ2-7,.,TRBD2,TGCAGTGCCGGTAGCGGGTACGCCTACGAGCAGTACTTC,CSAGSGYAYEQYF
TRBV3-1,TRBJ1-1,.,.,TGTGCCAGCAGCCCCCCATTATGGGGCGGTGAAGCTTTCTTT,CASSPPLWGGEAFF